These T cell receptor beta chains were read from a single sample in a study of shared clonotypes between healthy human individuals. The protocol was immunoSEQ multiplex PCR, while the TCRdb copy is restricted to in-frame clones and leaves out a portion. The sample consists of around 240,000 clones, over 60% of them appearing once. Sequenced material: memory CD4+ T cells sorted from blood. The receptor source for this set is a young man in good health. The CDR3 runs from the conserved cysteine through the conserved F or W. The D gene is left open where the match is weak. The listing skips clone size in some rows; elsewhere it reads once, few, many or a size class.

d_call: TRBD1
v_call: TRBV5-1
clone_size: NA
j_call: TRBJ1-1
cdr3_nt: TGCGCCAGCAGCTTGAGCCGACAGGGGGGGCACACTGAAGCTTTCTTT
cdr3_aa: CASSLSRQGGHTEAFF

d_call: NA
v_call: TRBV7-9
clone_size: NA
j_call: TRBJ2-2
cdr3_nt: TGTGCCAGCGCGGTCGGCCTCGATGACACCGGGGAGCTGTTTTTT
cdr3_aa: CASAVGLDDTGELFF

d_call: NA
v_call: TRBV28
clone_size: NA
j_call: TRBJ1-2
cdr3_nt: TGTGCCAGCAGTCCCGCGCGAAGGGGGGGCTACACCTTC
cdr3_aa: CASSPARRGGYTF

d_call: NA
v_call: TRBV10-2
clone_size: few
j_call: TRBJ2-5
cdr3_nt: TGCGCCAGCAGTGATTGGACAGCCAGCCAAGAGACCCAGTACTTC
cdr3_aa: CASSDWTASQETQYF

d_call: NA
v_call: TRBV20-1
clone_size: NA
j_call: TRBJ2-7
cdr3_nt: TGCAGTGCTAGCACGGACGAGCAGTACTTC
cdr3_aa: CSASTDEQYF

d_call: TRBD2
v_call: TRBV7-7
clone_size: NA
j_call: TRBJ2-1
cdr3_nt: TGTGCTAGCAGCCTTCGACTAGCGGGGACATACAATGAGCAGTTCTTC
cdr3_aa: CASSLRLAGTYNEQFF

d_call: TRBD1
v_call: TRBV6-1
clone_size: many
j_call: TRBJ2-7
cdr3_nt: TGTGCCAGCAGTGAGGGAACAGGGGGAAGCTACGAGCAGTACTTC
cdr3_aa: CASSEGTGGSYEQYF

d_call: NA
v_call: TRBV2
clone_size: NA
j_call: TRBJ2-5
cdr3_nt: TGTGCCAGCTATCGACGGTCCCAAGAGACCCAGTACTTC
cdr3_aa: CASYRRSQETQYF

d_call: NA
v_call: TRBV6-6
clone_size: NA
j_call: TRBJ2-2
cdr3_nt: TGTGCCAGCAGCTGGGTAATCACCGGGGAGCTGTTTTTT
cdr3_aa: CASSWVITGELFF

d_call: NA
v_call: TRBV25-1
clone_size: once
j_call: TRBJ2-3
cdr3_nt: TGTGCCAGCAGTAAGAATAGTAGGGGGGGCGCAGATACGCAGTATTTT
cdr3_aa: CASSKNSRGGADTQYF

d_call: NA
v_call: TRBV27
clone_size: many
j_call: TRBJ2-4
cdr3_nt: TGTGCCAGCAGTCTCGGGACAAGGACTTCTGGCAAAAACATTCAGTACTTC
cdr3_aa: CASSLGTRTSGKNIQYF

d_call: NA
v_call: TRBV5-4
clone_size: NA
j_call: TRBJ2-1
cdr3_nt: TGTGCCAGCAGCTTGGTAGGCCGAGGGACCTACAATGAGCAGTTCTTC
cdr3_aa: CASSLVGRGTYNEQFF

d_call: NA
v_call: TRBV11-2
clone_size: NA
j_call: TRBJ2-2
cdr3_nt: TGTGCCAGCAGCCTACGACAGGTTATCGGGGAGCTGTTTTTT
cdr3_aa: CASSLRQVIGELFF

d_call: NA
v_call: TRBV7-8
clone_size: many
j_call: TRBJ2-3
cdr3_nt: TGTGCCAGCAGCTTATCAGGGGCCCGTGGGCACACAGATACGCAGTATTTT
cdr3_aa: CASSLSGARGHTDTQYF

d_call: TRBD2
v_call: TRBV4-2
clone_size: NA
j_call: TRBJ2-3
cdr3_nt: TGTGCCAGCAGCCCCGGGGCGACTAGCGGAAACACAGATACGCAGTATTTT
cdr3_aa: CASSPGATSGNTDTQYF

d_call: TRBD2
v_call: TRBV2
clone_size: NA
j_call: TRBJ2-1
cdr3_nt: TGTGCCAGCAGTGCCGGGACTAGTTCTGGTGAGCAGTTCTTC
cdr3_aa: CASSAGTSSGEQFF

d_call: NA
v_call: TRBV11-2
clone_size: few
j_call: TRBJ2-2
cdr3_nt: TGTGCCAGCAGCTTAGATCGGCAGACCGGGGAGCTGTTTTTT
cdr3_aa: CASSLDRQTGELFF